A selection of T cell receptor beta chains follows, all from one sample in a study of T cell changes during pregnancy in multiple sclerosis. TCRdb's copy holds only in-frame clones and misses some; the assay was immunoSEQ multiplex PCR. The repertoire consists of around 92,000 clones, with approximately 92% occurring once and the leading ten covering around 4%. This material consisted of peripheral blood, taken in the first trimester of pregnancy. The receptors here all came from a female donor with multiple sclerosis, enrolled in a pregnancy study. The CDR3 runs from the conserved cysteine through the conserved F or W. Each record gives: clone size, J gene, CDR3 length, V gene, D gene, CDR3 protein, CDR3 DNA. D genes are given only for firm matches. Not every row has a clone size; where given, it reads once, few, many or a size class.

clone size: .; J gene: TRBJ1-1; CDR3 length: 14; V gene: TRBV13; D gene: .; CDR3 protein: CASRPPGIDTEAFF; CDR3 DNA: TGTGCCAGCAGACCCCCGGGGATAGACACTGAAGCTTTCTTT
clone size: .; J gene: TRBJ1-3; CDR3 length: 14; V gene: TRBV9; D gene: TRBD1; CDR3 protein: CASSVSTGGNTIYF; CDR3 DNA: TGTGCCAGCAGCGTTTCGACAGGGGGAAACACCATATATTTT
clone size: few; J gene: TRBJ2-7; CDR3 length: 12; V gene: TRBV2; D gene: TRBD2; CDR3 protein: CASTGRDAEQYF; CDR3 DNA: TGTGCCAGTACGGGGAGGGACGCCGAGCAGTACTTC
clone size: .; J gene: TRBJ2-7; CDR3 length: 14; V gene: TRBV6-1; D gene: .; CDR3 protein: CASSEVSGVGEQYF; CDR3 DNA: TGTGCCAGCAGTGAAGTTTCCGGGGTCGGCGAGCAGTACTTC
clone size: .; J gene: TRBJ1-1; CDR3 length: 13; V gene: TRBV7-9; D gene: .; CDR3 protein: CASSLGTNTEAFF; CDR3 DNA: TGTGCCAGCAGCTTGGGGACAAACACTGAAGCTTTCTTT
clone size: once; J gene: TRBJ2-7; CDR3 length: 14; V gene: TRBV5-3; D gene: TRBD1; CDR3 protein: CARSSRQGSYEQYF; CDR3 DNA: TGTGCCAGAAGCTCCCGACAGGGCTCCTACGAGCAGTACTTC
clone size: .; J gene: TRBJ2-1; CDR3 length: 14; V gene: TRBV7-9; D gene: .; CDR3 protein: CASSLGPSLLEQFF; CDR3 DNA: TGTGCCAGCAGCTTAGGGCCCTCGCTCCTTGAGCAGTTCTTC
clone size: .; J gene: TRBJ2-7; CDR3 length: 15; V gene: TRBV5-6; D gene: TRBD1; CDR3 protein: CASSGTDRELYEQYF; CDR3 DNA: TGTGCCAGCAGCGGAACAGACAGGGAACTCTACGAGCAGTACTTC
clone size: .; J gene: TRBJ1-2; CDR3 length: 13; V gene: TRBV6-1; D gene: .; CDR3 protein: CASSTGRNDGYTF; CDR3 DNA: TGTGCCAGCAGTACAGGGAGAAACGATGGCTACACCTTC
clone size: .; J gene: TRBJ2-7; CDR3 length: 15; V gene: TRBV27; D gene: TRBD2; CDR3 protein: CASGLAGVSSYEQYF; CDR3 DNA: TGTGCCAGCGGGCTAGCGGGGGTTAGCTCCTACGAGCAGTACTTC
clone size: .; J gene: TRBJ2-5; CDR3 length: 15; V gene: TRBV19; D gene: TRBD2; CDR3 protein: CASSSGSGGRETQYF; CDR3 DNA: TGTGCCAGTAGCTCGGGAAGCGGGGGAAGGGAGACCCAGTACTTC
clone size: .; J gene: TRBJ1-2; CDR3 length: 15; V gene: TRBV27; D gene: TRBD1; CDR3 protein: CASSFGTGDLYGYTF; CDR3 DNA: TGTGCCAGCAGCTTCGGGACAGGGGACCTCTATGGCTACACCTTC
clone size: .; J gene: TRBJ2-4; CDR3 length: 20; V gene: TRBV5-1; D gene: TRBD2; CDR3 protein: CASSAGTSGWGARAKNIQYF; CDR3 DNA: TGCGCCAGCAGCGCCGGGACTAGCGGTTGGGGAGCCCGAGCCAAAAACATTCAGTACTTC
clone size: .; J gene: TRBJ1-1; CDR3 length: 14; V gene: TRBV10-3; D gene: .; CDR3 protein: CAISDTGMNTEAFF; CDR3 DNA: TGTGCCATCAGTGATACGGGGATGAACACTGAAGCTTTCTTT
clone size: .; J gene: TRBJ2-7; CDR3 length: 16; V gene: TRBV11-2; D gene: TRBD1; CDR3 protein: CASSLVKQGRNNEQYF; CDR3 DNA: TGTGCCAGCAGCTTAGTTAAACAGGGGCGCAACAACGAGCAGTACTTC
clone size: .; J gene: TRBJ1-6; CDR3 length: 15; V gene: TRBV10-3; D gene: TRBD1; CDR3 protein: CAISELTGEDSPLHF; CDR3 DNA: TGTGCCATCAGTGAGTTGACAGGGGAGGATTCACCCCTCCACTTT
clone size: .; J gene: TRBJ2-1; CDR3 length: 16; V gene: TRBV5-4; D gene: .; CDR3 protein: CASSSETRRASNEQFF; CDR3 DNA: TGTGCCAGCAGCTCCGAAACTAGGAGGGCCTCCAATGAGCAGTTCTTC
clone size: .; J gene: TRBJ2-6; CDR3 length: 18; V gene: TRBV7-9; D gene: TRBD2; CDR3 protein: CASSLFSGVNSGANVLTF; CDR3 DNA: TGTGCCAGCAGCTTATTTAGCGGGGTAAACTCTGGGGCCAACGTCCTGACTTTC
clone size: .; J gene: TRBJ2-3; CDR3 length: 16; V gene: TRBV5-1; D gene: .; CDR3 protein: CASSLVAGASTDTQYF; CDR3 DNA: TGCGCCAGCAGCTTGGTTGCGGGGGCAAGCACAGATACGCAGTATTTT
clone size: .; J gene: TRBJ2-7; CDR3 length: 13; V gene: TRBV29-1; D gene: TRBD2; CDR3 protein: CSVEARGGSEQYF; CDR3 DNA: TGCAGCGTTGAAGCCCGGGGGGGGAGCGAGCAGTACTTC
clone size: .; J gene: TRBJ2-3; CDR3 length: 17; V gene: TRBV7-8; D gene: TRBD2; CDR3 protein: CASSPRTSGGSTDTQYF; CDR3 DNA: TGTGCCAGCAGCCCAAGAACTTCGGGGGGAAGCACAGATACGCAGTATTTT
clone size: .; J gene: TRBJ2-7; CDR3 length: 13; V gene: TRBV5-1; D gene: .; CDR3 protein: CASRTPGVHEQYF; CDR3 DNA: TGCGCCAGCAGAACCCCAGGGGTACACGAGCAGTACTTC
clone size: .; J gene: TRBJ2-2; CDR3 length: 15; V gene: TRBV15; D gene: .; CDR3 protein: CATSRDGRETGELFF; CDR3 DNA: TGTGCCACCAGCAGAGACGGACGGGAAACCGGGGAGCTGTTTTTT
clone size: .; J gene: TRBJ2-1; CDR3 length: 13; V gene: TRBV5-1; D gene: .; CDR3 protein: CASSFGSFDEQFF; CDR3 DNA: TGCGCCAGCAGCTTTGGTAGTTTTGATGAGCAGTTCTTC
clone size: .; J gene: TRBJ2-5; CDR3 length: 14; V gene: TRBV6-5; D gene: TRBD2; CDR3 protein: CASSPGGAGETQYF; CDR3 DNA: TGTGCCAGCAGCCCCGGGGGGGCGGGGGAGACCCAGTACTTC
clone size: .; J gene: TRBJ1-2; CDR3 length: 15; V gene: TRBV6-5; D gene: TRBD1; CDR3 protein: CASSREGAGNYGYTF; CDR3 DNA: TGTGCCAGCAGCCGGGAGGGGGCAGGGAACTATGGCTACACCTTC
clone size: .; J gene: TRBJ1-1; CDR3 length: 15; V gene: TRBV4-2; D gene: TRBD1; CDR3 protein: CASSRQQGTDTEAFF; CDR3 DNA: TGTGCCAGCAGCCGACAACAGGGGACGGACACTGAAGCTTTCTTT
clone size: .; J gene: TRBJ1-2; CDR3 length: 15; V gene: TRBV2; D gene: .; CDR3 protein: CASAIGVLGNYGYTF; CDR3 DNA: TGTGCCAGCGCGATCGGGGTGCTAGGTAACTACGGCTACACCTTC
clone size: .; J gene: TRBJ1-2; CDR3 length: 13; V gene: TRBV5-6; D gene: TRBD1; CDR3 protein: CASSTGQGGGYTF; CDR3 DNA: TGTGCCAGCAGCACCGGACAGGGTGGTGGCTACACCTTC
clone size: .; J gene: TRBJ1-1; CDR3 length: 14; V gene: TRBV5-8; D gene: .; CDR3 protein: CASPVLGTGTEAFF; CDR3 DNA: TGTGCCAGCCCGGTATTAGGTACGGGCACTGAAGCTTTCTTT
clone size: .; J gene: TRBJ1-3; CDR3 length: 14; V gene: TRBV6-1; D gene: TRBD1; CDR3 protein: CASILQGSGNTIYF; CDR3 DNA: TGTGCCAGCATCCTACAGGGGTCGGGAAACACCATATATTTT
clone size: .; J gene: TRBJ1-2; CDR3 length: 13; V gene: TRBV21-1; D gene: .; CDR3 protein: CASSLRQTRGYTF; CDR3 DNA: TGTGCCAGCAGCCTACGACAGACTCGGGGCTACACCTTC
clone size: .; J gene: TRBJ1-2; CDR3 length: 15; V gene: TRBV27; D gene: .; CDR3 protein: CASSLSTGISGGYTF; CDR3 DNA: TGTGCCAGCAGTTTATCAACAGGGATAAGTGGTGGCTACACCTTC
clone size: .; J gene: TRBJ2-5; CDR3 length: 16; V gene: TRBV7-6; D gene: .; CDR3 protein: CASSYLGGQKEETQYF; CDR3 DNA: TGTGCCAGCAGCTACTTGGGGGGACAGAAAGAAGAGACCCAGTACTTC
clone size: .; J gene: TRBJ2-2; CDR3 length: 16; V gene: TRBV7-9; D gene: .; CDR3 protein: CASTFPRGGSTGELFF; CDR3 DNA: TGTGCCAGCACCTTTCCCAGGGGCGGAAGCACCGGGGAGCTGTTTTTT
clone size: few; J gene: TRBJ2-7; CDR3 length: 18; V gene: TRBV4-2; D gene: TRBD2; CDR3 protein: CASSQDLSLWSGGYEQYF; CDR3 DNA: TGTGCCAGCAGCCAAGATTTGAGTTTGTGGAGCGGGGGTTACGAGCAGTACTTC
clone size: .; J gene: TRBJ1-4; CDR3 length: 15; V gene: TRBV2; D gene: TRBD1; CDR3 protein: CASRTGRSTNEKLFF; CDR3 DNA: TGTGCCAGCCGGACAGGGAGATCTACTAATGAAAAACTGTTTTTT
clone size: .; J gene: TRBJ1-2; CDR3 length: 17; V gene: TRBV11-2; D gene: .; CDR3 protein: CASSLRGGAPNNYGYTF; CDR3 DNA: TGTGCCAGCAGCTTAAGGGGAGGCGCCCCCAATAACTATGGCTACACCTTC
clone size: .; J gene: TRBJ2-3; CDR3 length: 15; V gene: TRBV7-9; D gene: .; CDR3 protein: CASSLTGGGPHTQYF; CDR3 DNA: TGTGCCAGCAGCTTGACTGGGGGGGGGCCACATACGCAGTATTTT
clone size: once; J gene: TRBJ1-2; CDR3 length: 13; V gene: TRBV6-5; D gene: TRBD1; CDR3 protein: CASTRQGGYGYTF; CDR3 DNA: TGTGCCAGCACGAGACAGGGGGGTTATGGCTACACCTTC
clone size: .; J gene: TRBJ1-6; CDR3 length: 14; V gene: TRBV7-2; D gene: .; CDR3 protein: CASSTVRGNSPLHF; CDR3 DNA: TGTGCCAGCAGCACCGTTAGGGGGAATTCACCCCTCCACTTT
clone size: .; J gene: TRBJ2-5; CDR3 length: 12; V gene: TRBV9; D gene: .; CDR3 protein: CASSVTEETQYF; CDR3 DNA: TGTGCCAGCAGCGTAACAGAAGAGACCCAGTACTTC
clone size: .; J gene: TRBJ2-7; CDR3 length: 15; V gene: TRBV13; D gene: TRBD1; CDR3 protein: CASSPGSGQGFEQYF; CDR3 DNA: TGTGCCAGCAGCCCCGGGTCGGGACAGGGATTCGAGCAGTACTTC
clone size: once; J gene: TRBJ2-5; CDR3 length: 17; V gene: TRBV7-8; D gene: TRBD2; CDR3 protein: CASSLYGAGAYKETQYF; CDR3 DNA: TGTGCCAGCAGCTTATACGGAGCGGGGGCCTATAAAGAGACCCAGTACTTC
clone size: .; J gene: TRBJ1-6; CDR3 length: 14; V gene: TRBV11-1; D gene: TRBD1; CDR3 protein: CASSPGTVGSPLHF; CDR3 DNA: TGTGCCAGCAGCCCGGGGACAGTCGGCTCACCCCTCCACTTT
clone size: .; J gene: TRBJ2-2; CDR3 length: 14; V gene: TRBV2; D gene: TRBD1; CDR3 protein: CASSYRGRTGELFF; CDR3 DNA: TGTGCCAGCAGTTACAGGGGGAGGACCGGGGAGCTGTTTTTT
clone size: .; J gene: TRBJ2-1; CDR3 length: 13; V gene: TRBV7-6; D gene: .; CDR3 protein: CASSRISYNEQFF; CDR3 DNA: TGTGCCAGCAGCCGTATCTCCTACAATGAGCAGTTCTTC
clone size: .; J gene: TRBJ1-5; CDR3 length: 17; V gene: TRBV4-1; D gene: TRBD1; CDR3 protein: CASSQESRGTGAQPQHF; CDR3 DNA: TGCGCCAGCAGCCAAGAGAGTAGGGGGACAGGGGCCCAGCCCCAGCATTTT
clone size: .; J gene: TRBJ1-6; CDR3 length: 14; V gene: TRBV10-1; D gene: TRBD1; CDR3 protein: CASSAGQGGSPLHF; CDR3 DNA: TGCGCCAGCAGCGCGGGACAGGGAGGCTCACCCCTCCACTTT
clone size: once; J gene: TRBJ2-3; CDR3 length: 13; V gene: TRBV5-1; D gene: .; CDR3 protein: CASSLSGRDTQYF; CDR3 DNA: TGCGCCAGCAGCTTGTCGGGTAGGGATACGCAGTATTTT
clone size: .; J gene: TRBJ2-3; CDR3 length: 15; V gene: TRBV5-4; D gene: TRBD2; CDR3 protein: CASSSGLAGMDTQYF; CDR3 DNA: TGTGCCAGCAGCTCAGGACTAGCGGGGATGGATACGCAGTATTTT